The 14 T cell receptor beta chains below were found in one sample sequenced in a study of cytomegalovirus exposure and HLA in healthy donors. Both 60 Vbeta primers and 13 Jbeta primers went into the PCR. Clones were read by immunoSEQ multiplex PCR, and TCRdb kept only the in-frame ones, dropping some. The table shows approximately 140,000 clones, with roughly four fifths occurring only once. The material sequenced was PBMCs. The receptors derive from a middle-aged woman in good health and CMV-seronegative.

The chain uses TRBV5-1 and TRBJ1-4; tentatively, D is TRBD1 (5 bases). Germline CDR1 SGHRS, CDR2 YFSETQ. CDR3 length: 16 residues. V gave up 4 bases and J gave up 6 bases, with 19 bases separating them. The CDR3 protein is CASSPTPTGGDEKLFF. The DNA for the CDR3 is TGCGCCAGCAGCCCGACACCGACGGGAGGGGATGAAAAACTGTTTTTT.

The V call is TRBV4-3, the J call TRBJ1-5, with 9 positions matching TRBD1. This CDR3 spans 14 amino acids. Per germline, CDR1 LGHNA and CDR2 YSLEER. J lost 5 bases, V lost 4 bases, and 3 bases had no gene match. The CDR3 coding sequence is TGCGCCAGCAGCCTCCGACAGGGGGATCAGCCCCAGCATTTT. Its translation is CASSLRQGDQPQHF.

The rearrangement uses TRBV7-9 and TRBJ2-5, with D maybe TRBD2 (6 bases). The V end was cut by 1 base, the J end by 3 bases, with 9 bases between. The germline V gene has CDR1 SEHNR and CDR2 FQNEAQ (reference sequence). The length of the CDR3 is 14 residues. In DNA, the CDR3 is TGTGCCAGCAGCTTAGTTAGCGGAAAAGAGACCCAGTACTTC. This translates into CASSLVSGKETQYF.

The chain is built from TRBV7-6 and TRBJ1-1, with D perhaps TRBD1 (5 bases). Germline assignment: CDR1 SGHVS and CDR2 FNYEAQ. This CDR3 is built from 14 residues. V lost 5 bases, J lost 0 bases, and 10 bases lay in between. CDR3 protein: CASSNQGMNTEAFF. The DNA of the CDR3 is TGTGCCAGCAGCAACCAGGGCATGAACACTGAAGCTTTCTTT.

The chain has TRBV5-4 and TRBJ1-6, with 8 bases aligning to TRBD1. The V segment lost 3 bases and the J segment 8 bases; nucleotides outside the gene matches: 4. The CDR3 loop spans 14 amino acids. CDR1 SGHNT and CDR2 YYREEE come from the germline V gene (reference sequence). The CDR3 DNA follows: TGTGCCAGCAGCTCCAGGGGGCCCGATTCACCCCTCCACTTT. Translating gives CASSSRGPDSPLHF.

The J gene is TRBJ1-2, the V gene TRBV11-3, with TRBD1 as a possible D gene (5 bases). This CDR3 contains 14 residues. The germline V gene encodes CDR1 SGHNT and CDR2 YENEEA. Deletions cut 3 bases from V and 9 bases from J, with 17 bases between. The CDR3 coding sequence is TGTGCCAGCAGCTTGAGGGGACGGACTATCCGCTACACCTTC. Translation: CASSLRGRTIRYTF. The variable domain in full, completed from reference TRBV11-3 and TRBJ1-2, reads EAGVVQSPRYKIIEKKQPVAFWCNPISGHNTLYWYLQNLGQGPELLIRYENEEAVDDSQLPKDRFSAERLKGVDSTLKIQPAELGDSAVYLCASSLRGRTIRYTFGSGTRLTVV.

The CDR3 reads CASSIRGANYGYTF. The CDR3 bases are TGTGCCAGTAGTATCCGGGGGGCTAACTATGGCTACACCTTC. The rearrangement uses TRBV19 and TRBJ1-2, with D possibly TRBD1 on 5 matching bases. Between the trimmed V and J ends, which lost 3 bases and 0 bases, there was a span of 8 bases. CDR1 and CDR2 from the germline V gene are LNHDA and SQIVND (reference sequence). This CDR3 is 14 amino acids long.

The chain employs TRBV7-2 and TRBJ1-6; 7 bases are shared with TRBD1. Germline CDR1 is SGHTA and CDR2 is FQGNSA. The CDR3 covers 14 residues. V shed 5 bases, J shed 9 bases, and the junction held 7 bases outside the gene matches. CDR3 in amino acids: CASSPLTGSSPLHF. Written as DNA, the CDR3 is TGTGCCAGCAGCCCTCTGACAGGGTCTTCACCCCTCCACTTT.

The chain employs TRBV5-1 and TRBJ2-3; D not certain. This CDR3 contains 13 residues. Germline lookup yields CDR1 SGHRS and CDR2 YFSETQ. Trimming took 4 bases from V and 2 from J, leaving 8 bases between them. CDR3 loop: CASSASPTDTQYF. The CDR3 DNA is TGCGCCAGCAGCGCGTCCCCCACAGATACGCAGTATTTT.

The chain recombines TRBV5-6 with TRBJ1-2; 9 nucleotides match TRBD1. Germline trimming cut 2 bases from V and 6 bases from J; bases unmatched to any gene: 11. The CDR3 length is 16 residues. The germline gives CDR1 SGHDT, CDR2 YYEEEE. The DNA for the CDR3 is TGTGCCAGCAGCTTCACCGGGACAGGGTTCATCGATGGCTACACCTTC. The encoded protein is CASSFTGTGFIDGYTF.

The chain couples TRBV19 to TRBJ1-2, with 7 bases fitting TRBD1. The CDR3 spans 15 residues. Trimming cost V 1 base and J 2 bases; bases outside gene matches: 4. CDR1 is LNHDA and CDR2 is SQIVND in the germline V gene (reference sequence). The CDR3 DNA is TGTGCCAGTAGTATAGTAAGGGACAGCAACTATGGCTACACCTTC. This gives the protein CASSIVRDSNYGYTF.

The chain has TRBV19 and TRBJ1-5; D is ambiguous. The CDR3 totals 15 residues. The V gene lost 5 bases and the J gene lost 4 bases, with 15 bases spanning the gap. Germline CDR1 and CDR2: LNHDA and SQIVND (reference sequence). The DNA for the CDR3 is TGTGCCAGTAGTTTTAGGAGGGCCCCAAATCAGCCCCAGCATTTT. This sequence encodes CASSFRRAPNQPQHF. The full variable domain, its missing parts supplied by reference TRBV19 and TRBJ1-5, is DGGITQSPKYLFRKEGQNVTLSCEQNLNHDAMYWYRQDPGQGLRLIYYSQIVNDFQKGDIAEGYSVSREKKESFPLTVTSAQKNPTAFYLCASSFRRAPNQPQHFGDGTRLSIL.

V usage is TRBV4-1 and J usage is TRBJ2-3, with 8 nucleotides matching TRBD2. The CDR3 has 12 residues. V lost 4 bases to trimming and J lost 6 bases; unmatched junction nucleotides: 0. Germline V gene data show CDR1 as MGHRA and CDR2 as YSYEKL. The CDR3 sequence is CASSPSGDTQYF. The DNA for the CDR3 is TGCGCCAGCAGCCCTAGCGGGGATACGCAGTATTTT.

DNA of the CDR3: TGTGCCGTGGGACGGACAGGCAGTGATGGCTACACCTTC. It yields the protein CAVGRTGSDGYTF. The chain combines TRBV2 with TRBJ1-2; 7 bases are shared with TRBD1. The germline V gene has CDR1 SNHLY and CDR2 FYNNEI. The CDR3 extends over 13 amino acids. J gave up 6 bases and V 11 bases, and 12 bases lay outside the gene matches.